This TCR beta chain was sequenced during a study of shared clonotypes between healthy human individuals. Whole-study context: Three men and a couple of women, aged 18 to 49, were donors. Study-wide results and limits: Only blood underwent sampling, and tissue repertoires likely differ. Rarefaction gave evidence that sorted-subset sequencing remained incomplete despite large depth.

V was clipped by 5 bases and J by 5 bases, with 13 bases between them. Germline loops: CDR1 SGHNT, CDR2 YENEEA. This CDR3 has 14 residues. Turning to this clone: What it binds is not known.

Selected positively for CCR7 and CD45RO-negative, naive CD8 cells excluded terminally differentiated effector memory CD45RA+ cells. The study enrolled healthy HIV-negative adults without recent acute infections or vaccinations as donors. Produced via immunoSEQ multiplex PCR; TCRdb's table is partial and in-frame only. The table lists hundreds of thousands of clones, roughly 95% of them singletons, with over 0.1% in the top ten. The rearrangement joins TRBV11-3 to TRBJ2-1; D gene uncertain. Material for sequencing was naive CD8+ T cells sorted from blood. This clonotype was sampled from a woman younger than 45 in good health. CDR3 in DNA: TGTGCCAGCAGCCCGTTTGGCGGTGACAATGAGCAGTTCTTC. Its translation is CASSPFGGDNEQFF.